These 4 T cell receptor beta chains came from one sample sequenced in a study of T cell responses to AZD1222 COVID-19 vaccine. Here immunoSEQ multiplex PCR was the method, and the copy in TCRdb shows in-frame clones only, minus some. This sample has some 140,000 clones, with roughly 90% found just once. The sequenced sample was peripheral blood, obtained on day 0 of AZD1222 vaccination. The receptors were sampled from an adult in good health.

The V call is TRBV7-8, the J call TRBJ2-2; 11 nucleotides match TRBD2. CDR1 SGHVS and CDR2 FQNEAQ come from the germline V gene. With 2 bases clipped from V and 7 bases from J, the junction kept 6 bases outside the gene matches. The CDR3 totals 16 residues. CDR3 amino acids: CASSLTLAGVYGELFF. Written as DNA, the CDR3 is TGTGCCAGCAGCTTAACACTAGCGGGAGTGTACGGGGAGCTGTTTTTT.

The rearrangement uses TRBV5-6 and TRBJ1-2; D not certain. Trimming left V 0 bases short and J 2 bases short, with 8 bases between. Germline V gives CDR1 SGHDT, CDR2 YYEEEE. This CDR3 has 14 amino acids. CDR3 in amino acids: CASSLGAQNYGYTF. CDR3 nucleotide sequence: TGTGCCAGCAGCTTGGGGGCACAGAACTATGGCTACACCTTC.

The chain couples TRBV12-3 or TRBV12-4 to TRBJ1-2; D is unresolved. The V end was cut by 3 bases, the J end by 3 bases, with 2 bases between. CDR3 length: 11 residues. DNA for the CDR3: TGTGCCAGCAGTTTTTACTATGGCTACACCTTC. This encodes CASSFYYGYTF.

This clone is a singleton in its sample. The chain has TRBV18 and TRBJ2-7; D gene ambiguous. The V gene lost 6 bases and the J gene lost 3 bases, with 9 bases spanning the gap. This CDR3 is built from 12 residues. CDR1 is KGHSH, CDR2 LQKENI, per germline. The CDR3 DNA follows: TGTGCCAGCTCCGAAATTGGCTACGAGCAGTACTTC. Its protein product is CASSEIGYEQYF.